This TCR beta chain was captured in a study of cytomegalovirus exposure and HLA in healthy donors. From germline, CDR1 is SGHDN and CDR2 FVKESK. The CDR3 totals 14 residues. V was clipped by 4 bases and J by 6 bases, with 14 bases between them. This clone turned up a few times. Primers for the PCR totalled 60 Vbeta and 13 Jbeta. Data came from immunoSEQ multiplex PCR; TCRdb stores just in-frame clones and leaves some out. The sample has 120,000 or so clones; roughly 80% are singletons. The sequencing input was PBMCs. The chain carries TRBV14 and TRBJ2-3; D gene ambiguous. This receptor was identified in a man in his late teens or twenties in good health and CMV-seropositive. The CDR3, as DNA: TGTGCCAGCAGCCCCCGACTCGCCGTGGATACGCAGTATTTT. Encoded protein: CASSPRLAVDTQYF.